The present TCR beta chain was sequenced within a study of T cells in Graves' hyperthyroidism and ophthalmopathy (dated by TCRdb to about 2019). About the full investigation: Peripheral blood was sampled at the time of initial diagnosis, prior to any treatment. To identify distinguishing TCR V-J signatures, a discovery cohort of around 98 patients was used, comprising 40 to 45 with Graves' ophthalmopathy and around 57 with stable Graves' hyperthyroidism. Prospective prediction of ophthalmopathy was tested in an independent validation cohort of approximately 18 hyperthyroidism patients and around 16 patients who later progressed to ophthalmopathy. The 100 discovery patients were randomly split 7:3 into training and test sets. The study also compared thyroid tissue and blood T-cell repertoires from about six Graves' hyperthyroidism patients. Following sampling, methimazole starting at 30 mg daily was given to hyperthyroidism patients, and high-dose intravenous methylprednisolone was given to ophthalmopathy patients. The paper reports TCR Vbeta CDR3 sequencing of 135 peripheral blood samples: some 44 ophthalmopathy, fewer than 80 hyperthyroidism and approximately 17 progressor patients. General study outcomes and caveats: In cross-validation, a model built on a 13 V-J signature told ophthalmopathy apart from stable hyperthyroidism with roughly 87% sensitivity and around 84% specificity, and in testing the same model reached 80%/75%. Sample size was not statistically predetermined, and investigators were not blinded to group allocation. In validation, the model predicted progression to ophthalmopathy a median of about 5.9 months before onset, with roughly 70% sensitivity and about 75% specificity. Most expanded thyroid clonotypes (frequency above 0.001) were also found in blood, which suggests that blood repertoires may mirror thyroid immune responses.

The TCR beta CDR3 regions were amplified from the RNA transcripts. The TCR CDR3 was subjected to a first round of RT-PCR using the HTBI primer set and the Qiagen OneStep RT-PCR kit. A second multiplex PCR round built the libraries, followed by size selection and purification. Libraries were sequenced paired-end with 100 bp reads on an Illumina HiSeq2000. Per the authors' processing: SOAPnuke was used to process the raw data, with reads discarded if the reads contained adapters or uncalled bases, had a mean Phred below 15, or lacked an exact constant-primer or identifier match. High-quality paired reads were merged with COPE v1.2.5, and unique nucleotide sequences were defined as clonotypes. Clonotypes were aligned to IMGT TRBV, TRBD and TRBJ reference segments using MiTCR v1.1. The analysis included only V-J combinations with a frequency above 0.0001, which together covered more than 98% of the repertoires. A TCS score was defined as the ratio between F50 (clonal expansion) and ExV (chaos), using BLOSUM62-based TCRdist between CDR3 peptides within each V-J. Welch's t-statistics and random forest reduced 500 to 650 V-J features to fewer than 15, which were used in a naive Bayes classifier (R e1071). TCRdb ran its own pipeline on the public reads, namely fastp trimming at Q25 and MiXCR clone calling, and kept in-frame beta chains. CDR3 protein sequences are deduplicated, and each keeps its most common genes and DNA. V and J calls and clone size were set by TCRdb, not the authors. For this sample the table gives 500,000 to 650,000 distinct CDR3 sequences, of which 17% were detected only once. The top ten clones comprise 17% of the sample.

Ophthalmopathy patients had moderately to severely active disease, with a Clinical Activity Score of 3 or more, a NOSPECS grade of 4 or more, and a disease duration of less than 3 months. The study excluded patients with uncontrolled infections, other autoimmune diseases, pregnancy or lactation. Diagnoses relied on clinical symptoms, serum thyroxine and TRAb, thyroid ultrasound and orbital computed tomography. PBMCs were isolated from more than 8 ml of fresh peripheral blood by Ficoll-Paque density gradient centrifugation. Trizol reagent was used to extract total RNA, and RNA quality was then checked on an Agilent 2100 Bioanalyzer. This clonotype was recorded once. Its specific antigen is unknown. No base-level quality is on record; no much larger clone is a single base apart. A lone read gives weak evidence. The CDR3 covers 18 residues, taking in both the cysteine and the phenylalanine. Kept here is only the CDR3 DNA, which spans 54 bases and is read in frame from base 1. Trimming removed 0 bases from V and 1 base from J, leaving 18 bases between the germline ends. The germline V gene supplies CDR1 MNHEY and CDR2 SVGEGT.

This sequence originates from a woman aged 18-35 years with Graves' ophthalmopathy. Sequencing was done on a sample of blood. Recombination linked TRBV6-2 or TRBV6-3 to TRBJ2-5; the D match is possibly TRBD1 or TRBD2, with 5 bases aligned in each. The CDR3 region: CASSYSNGGGGTQETQYF. The DNA is TGTGCCAGCAGTTACTCGAATGGAGGTGGGGGAACCCAAGAGACCCAGTACTTC.